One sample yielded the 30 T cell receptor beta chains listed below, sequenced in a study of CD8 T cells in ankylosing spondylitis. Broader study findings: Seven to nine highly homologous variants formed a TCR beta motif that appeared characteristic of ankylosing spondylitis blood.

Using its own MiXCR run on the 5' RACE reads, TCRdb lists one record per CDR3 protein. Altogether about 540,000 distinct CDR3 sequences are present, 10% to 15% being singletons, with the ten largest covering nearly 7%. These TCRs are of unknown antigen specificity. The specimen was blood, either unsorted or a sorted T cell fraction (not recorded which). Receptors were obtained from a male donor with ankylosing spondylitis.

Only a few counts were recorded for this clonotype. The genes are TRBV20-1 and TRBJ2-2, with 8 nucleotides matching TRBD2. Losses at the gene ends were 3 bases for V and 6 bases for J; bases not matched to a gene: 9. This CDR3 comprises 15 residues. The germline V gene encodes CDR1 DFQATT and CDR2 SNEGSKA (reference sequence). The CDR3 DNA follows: TGCAGTGCTAGGAGTAGCGGGAAGGGGGCCGGGGAGCTGTTTTTT. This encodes CSARSSGKGAGELFF.

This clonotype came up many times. CDR3 bases: TGTGCCAGCAGTCGGGACTCTTACAATGAGCAGTTCTTC. Its protein product is CASSRDSYNEQFF. The V gene is TRBV6-2 or TRBV6-3, the J gene TRBJ2-1; D is possibly TRBD2 (6 bases). V lost 5 bases and J 4 bases, leaving 9 bases between the germline ends. The CDR3 is 13 residues long. CDR1 and CDR2 (germline): MNHEY, SVGEGT.

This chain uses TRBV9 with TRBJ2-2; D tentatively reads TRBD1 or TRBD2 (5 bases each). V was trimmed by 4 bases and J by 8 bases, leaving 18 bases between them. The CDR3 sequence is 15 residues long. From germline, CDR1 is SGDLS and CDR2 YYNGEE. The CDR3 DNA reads TGTGCCAGCAGCCCTACCGGGGCATCAACGGGGGAGCTGTTTTTT. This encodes CASSPTGASTGELFF.

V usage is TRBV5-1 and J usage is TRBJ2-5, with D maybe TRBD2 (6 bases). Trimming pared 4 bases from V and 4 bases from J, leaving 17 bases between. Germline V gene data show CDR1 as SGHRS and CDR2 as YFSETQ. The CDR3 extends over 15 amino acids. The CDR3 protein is CASSSELAQGETQYF. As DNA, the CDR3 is TGCGCCAGCAGCAGTGAACTAGCTCAAGGAGAGACCCAGTACTTC.

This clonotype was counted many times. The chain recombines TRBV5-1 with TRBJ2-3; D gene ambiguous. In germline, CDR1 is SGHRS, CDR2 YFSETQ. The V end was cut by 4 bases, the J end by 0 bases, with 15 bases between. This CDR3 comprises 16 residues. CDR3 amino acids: CASSPDLSESTDTQYF. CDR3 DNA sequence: TGCGCCAGCAGCCCGGACCTCTCGGAGAGCACAGATACGCAGTATTTT.

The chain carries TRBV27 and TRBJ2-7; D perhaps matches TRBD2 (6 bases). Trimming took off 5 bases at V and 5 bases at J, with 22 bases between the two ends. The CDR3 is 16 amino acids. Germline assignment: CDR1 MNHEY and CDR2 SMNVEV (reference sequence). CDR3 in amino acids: CASSPPFAAGSDEQYF. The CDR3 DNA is TGTGCCAGCAGTCCTCCATTCGCTGCGGGGTCTGACGAGCAGTACTTC.

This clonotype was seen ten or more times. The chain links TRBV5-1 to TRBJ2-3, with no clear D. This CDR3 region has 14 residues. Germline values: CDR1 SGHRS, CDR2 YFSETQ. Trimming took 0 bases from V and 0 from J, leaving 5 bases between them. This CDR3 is CASSLGYSTDTQYF. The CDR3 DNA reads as TGCGCCAGCAGCTTGGGCTATAGCACAGATACGCAGTATTTT.

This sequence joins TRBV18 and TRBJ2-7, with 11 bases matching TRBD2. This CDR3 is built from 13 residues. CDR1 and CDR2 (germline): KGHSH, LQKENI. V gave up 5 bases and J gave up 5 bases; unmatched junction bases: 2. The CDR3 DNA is TGTGCCAGCTCAACTAGCGGGAGACACGAGCAGTACGTC. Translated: CASSTSGRHEQYV.

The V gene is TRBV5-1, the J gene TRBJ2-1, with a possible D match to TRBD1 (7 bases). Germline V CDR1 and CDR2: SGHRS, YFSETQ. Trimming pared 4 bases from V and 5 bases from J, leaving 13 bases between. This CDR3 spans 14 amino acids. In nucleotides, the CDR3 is TGCGCCAGCAGCGTGGGGGGACAGCACAATGAGCAGTTCTTC. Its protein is CASSVGGQHNEQFF.

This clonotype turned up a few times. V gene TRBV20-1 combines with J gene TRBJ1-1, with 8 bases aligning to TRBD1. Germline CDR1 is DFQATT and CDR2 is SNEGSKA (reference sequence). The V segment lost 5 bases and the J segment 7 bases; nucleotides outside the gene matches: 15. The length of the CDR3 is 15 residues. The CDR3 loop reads CSAPQASGGSGEAFF. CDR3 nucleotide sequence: TGCAGTGCTCCACAGGCTTCAGGGGGCTCGGGTGAAGCTTTCTTT.

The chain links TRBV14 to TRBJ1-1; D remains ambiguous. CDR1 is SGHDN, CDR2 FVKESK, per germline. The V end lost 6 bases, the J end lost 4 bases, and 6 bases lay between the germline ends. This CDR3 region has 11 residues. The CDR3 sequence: CASRRGTEAFF. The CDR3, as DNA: TGTGCCAGCAGGCGGGGCACTGAAGCTTTCTTT.

CDR3 in amino acids: CASSLALSGPDTQYF. The CDR3 region has the DNA TGTGCCAGCAGCTTAGCGCTATCGGGGCCAGATACGCAGTATTTT. The chain employs TRBV7-6 and TRBJ2-3; D could derive from TRBD1 or TRBD2 (5 bases each). The CDR3 covers 15 residues. The germline V and J ends were trimmed by 0 bases and 4 bases, with 11 bases remaining between them. The germline V gene encodes CDR1 SGHVS and CDR2 FNYEAQ.

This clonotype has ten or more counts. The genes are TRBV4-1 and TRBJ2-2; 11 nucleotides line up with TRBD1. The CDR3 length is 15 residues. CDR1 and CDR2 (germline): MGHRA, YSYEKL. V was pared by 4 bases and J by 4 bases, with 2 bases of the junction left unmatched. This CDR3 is CASSRGQGVTGELFF. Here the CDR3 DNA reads TGCGCCAGCAGCCGGGGACAGGGGGTCACCGGGGAGCTGTTTTTT.

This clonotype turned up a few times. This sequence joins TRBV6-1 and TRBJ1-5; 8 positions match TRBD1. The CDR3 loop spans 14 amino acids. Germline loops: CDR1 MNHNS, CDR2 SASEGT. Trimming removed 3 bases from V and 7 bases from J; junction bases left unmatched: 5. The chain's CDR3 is CASSETGERQPQHF. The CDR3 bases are TGTGCCAGCAGTGAGACAGGGGAAAGGCAGCCCCAGCATTTT.

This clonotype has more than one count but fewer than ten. The CDR3 DNA sequence: TGTGCCAGCAGCTTGGCCCTTTTGGGGGGAGCCCAGCATTTT. The encoded protein is CASSLALLGGAQHF. The chain is built from TRBV5-5 and TRBJ1-5; D may be TRBD1 (5 bases). Trimming removed 0 bases from V and 11 bases from J, with 15 bases in between. CDR3 size: 14 residues. The germline gives CDR1 SGHKS, CDR2 YYEKEE (reference sequence).

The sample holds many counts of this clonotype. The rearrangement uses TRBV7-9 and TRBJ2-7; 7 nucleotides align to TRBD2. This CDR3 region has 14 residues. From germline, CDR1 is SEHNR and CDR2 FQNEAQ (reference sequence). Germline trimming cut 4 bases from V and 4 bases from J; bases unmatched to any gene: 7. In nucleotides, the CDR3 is TGTGCCAGCAGCTATGGGACTACTGGGTACGAGCAGTACGTC. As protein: CASSYGTTGYEQYV.

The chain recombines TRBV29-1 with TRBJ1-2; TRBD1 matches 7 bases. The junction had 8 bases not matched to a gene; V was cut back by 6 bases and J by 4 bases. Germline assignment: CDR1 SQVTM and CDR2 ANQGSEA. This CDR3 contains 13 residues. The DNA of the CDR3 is TGCAGCGTGGGGGACAGCTTTTTCTATGGCTACACCTTC. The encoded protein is CSVGDSFFYGYTF.

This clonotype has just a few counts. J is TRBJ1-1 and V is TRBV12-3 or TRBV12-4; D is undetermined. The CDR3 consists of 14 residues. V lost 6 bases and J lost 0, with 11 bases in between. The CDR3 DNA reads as TGTGCCAGCAGCTCCCGGGAGGTGAACACTGAAGCTTTCTTT. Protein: CASSSREVNTEAFF.

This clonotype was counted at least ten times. The CDR3 protein is CASSFLTVSSYNEQFF. The CDR3, as DNA: TGTGCCAGCAGTTTCCTCACCGTCAGCTCCTACAATGAGCAGTTCTTC. The chain joins TRBV12-3 or TRBV12-4 to TRBJ2-1; D gene unclear. This CDR3 region has 16 residues. Trimming pared 3 bases from V and 0 bases from J, leaving 12 bases between.

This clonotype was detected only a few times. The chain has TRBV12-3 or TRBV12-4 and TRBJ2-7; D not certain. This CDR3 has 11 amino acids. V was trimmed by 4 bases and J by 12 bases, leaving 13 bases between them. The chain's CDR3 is CASSSDLSLYF. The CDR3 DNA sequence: TGTGCCAGCAGTTCGGACCTGAGCTTGTACTTC.

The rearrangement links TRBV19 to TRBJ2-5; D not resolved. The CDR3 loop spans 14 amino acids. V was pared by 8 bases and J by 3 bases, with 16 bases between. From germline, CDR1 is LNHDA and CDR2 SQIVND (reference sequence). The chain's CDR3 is CASSDLEREETQYF. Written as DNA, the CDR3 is TGTGCCAGTTCAGACTTGGAAAGGGAAGAGACCCAGTACTTC.

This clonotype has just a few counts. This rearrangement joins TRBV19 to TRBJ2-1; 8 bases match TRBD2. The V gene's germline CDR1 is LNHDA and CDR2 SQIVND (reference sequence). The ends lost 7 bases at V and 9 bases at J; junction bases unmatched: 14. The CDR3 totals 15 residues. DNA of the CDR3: TGTGCCAGTATCCCCCGCGGACTAGCTCACAGTGAGCAGTTCTTC. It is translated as CASIPRGLAHSEQFF.

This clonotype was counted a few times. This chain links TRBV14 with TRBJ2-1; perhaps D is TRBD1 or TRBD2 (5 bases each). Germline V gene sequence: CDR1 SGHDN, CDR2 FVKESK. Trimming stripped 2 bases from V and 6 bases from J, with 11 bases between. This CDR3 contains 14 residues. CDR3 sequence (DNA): TGTGCCAGCAGCCAAAACGAGGGGATCAATGAGCAGTTCTTC. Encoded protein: CASSQNEGINEQFF.

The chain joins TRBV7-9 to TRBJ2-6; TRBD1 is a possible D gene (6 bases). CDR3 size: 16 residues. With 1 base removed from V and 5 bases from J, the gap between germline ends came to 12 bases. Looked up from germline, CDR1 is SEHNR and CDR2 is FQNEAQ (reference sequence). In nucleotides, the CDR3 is TGTGCCAGCAGCTTAGTTACAGGGCCCAGGGCCAACGTCCTGACTTTC. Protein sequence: CASSLVTGPRANVLTF.

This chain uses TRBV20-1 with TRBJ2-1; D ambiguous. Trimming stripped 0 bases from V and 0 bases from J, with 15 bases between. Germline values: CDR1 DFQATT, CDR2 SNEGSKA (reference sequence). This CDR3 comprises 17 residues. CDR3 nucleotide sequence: TGCAGTGCTAGAGATCGTATTAGGGCCGGCTCCTACAATGAGCAGTTCTTC. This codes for CSARDRIRAGSYNEQFF.

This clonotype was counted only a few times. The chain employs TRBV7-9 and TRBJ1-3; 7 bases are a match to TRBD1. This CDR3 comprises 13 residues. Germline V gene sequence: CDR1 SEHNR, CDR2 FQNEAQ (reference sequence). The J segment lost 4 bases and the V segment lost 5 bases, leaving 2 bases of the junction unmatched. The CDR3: CASSPGQGNTIYF. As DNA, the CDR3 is TGTGCCAGCAGCCCGGGACAGGGAAACACCATATATTTT.

The CDR3 here is CASSFAGVNEKLFF. As DNA, the CDR3 is TGCGCCAGCAGCTTCGCAGGAGTTAATGAAAAACTGTTTTTT. This chain joins TRBV5-1 and TRBJ1-4; D unresolved. There are 14 residues in the CDR3. The germline V gene has CDR1 SGHRS and CDR2 YFSETQ. The V end lost 2 bases, the J end lost 4 bases, and 9 bases lay between the germline ends.

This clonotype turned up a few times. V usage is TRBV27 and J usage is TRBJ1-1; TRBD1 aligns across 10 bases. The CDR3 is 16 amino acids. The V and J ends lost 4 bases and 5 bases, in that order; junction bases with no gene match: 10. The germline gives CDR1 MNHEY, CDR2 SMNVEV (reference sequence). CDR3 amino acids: CASSSRDRGRDTEAFF. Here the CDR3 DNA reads TGTGCCAGCAGTTCAAGGGACAGGGGAAGAGATACTGAAGCTTTCTTT.

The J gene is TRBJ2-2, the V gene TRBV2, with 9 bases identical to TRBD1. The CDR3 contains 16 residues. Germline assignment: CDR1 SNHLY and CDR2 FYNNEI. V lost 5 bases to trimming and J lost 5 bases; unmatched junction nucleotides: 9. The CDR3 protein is CASSKRPGQGTGELFF. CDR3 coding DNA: TGTGCCAGCAGTAAACGGCCGGGACAGGGAACCGGGGAGCTGTTTTTT.

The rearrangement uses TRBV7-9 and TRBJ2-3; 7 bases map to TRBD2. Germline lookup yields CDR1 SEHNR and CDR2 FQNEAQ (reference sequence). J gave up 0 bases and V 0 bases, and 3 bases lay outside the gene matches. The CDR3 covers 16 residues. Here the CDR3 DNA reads TGTGCCAGCAGCTTAGCGGCGGGACTAAGCACAGATACGCAGTATTTT. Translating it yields CASSLAAGLSTDTQYF.